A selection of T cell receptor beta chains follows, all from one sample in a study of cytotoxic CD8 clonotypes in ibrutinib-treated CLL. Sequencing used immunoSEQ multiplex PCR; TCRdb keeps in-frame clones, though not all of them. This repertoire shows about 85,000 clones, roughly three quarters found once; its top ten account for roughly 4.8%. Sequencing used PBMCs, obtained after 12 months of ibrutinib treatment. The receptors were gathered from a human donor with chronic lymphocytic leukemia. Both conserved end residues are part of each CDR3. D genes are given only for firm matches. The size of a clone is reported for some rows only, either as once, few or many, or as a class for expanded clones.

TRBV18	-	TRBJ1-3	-	CASSATGTPSGNTIYF	TGTGCCAGCTCGGCTACCGGGACCCCCTCTGGAAACACCATATATTTT
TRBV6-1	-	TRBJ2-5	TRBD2	CASRRARGVRETQYF	TGTGCCAGCAGGCGGGCGCGGGGGGTGAGGGAGACCCAGTACTTC
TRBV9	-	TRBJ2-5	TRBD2	CASSAHQAGGRETQYF	TGTGCCAGCAGCGCCCACCAAGCGGGGGGGCGGGAGACCCAGTACTTC
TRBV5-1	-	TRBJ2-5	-	CASSFGGVVGETQYF	TGCGCCAGCAGCTTCGGCGGGGTTGTAGGCGAGACCCAGTACTTC
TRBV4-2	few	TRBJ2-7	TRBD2	CASSPLGLAGEVHEQYF	TGTGCCAGCAGCCCCCTCGGACTAGCGGGAGAGGTGCACGAGCAGTACTTC
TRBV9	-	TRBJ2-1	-	CASSVGTPDNEQFF	TGTGCCAGCAGCGTGGGGACCCCAGACAATGAGCAGTTCTTC
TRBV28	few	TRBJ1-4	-	CASSLVGATNEKLFF	TGTGCCAGCAGTTTAGTGGGGGCAACTAATGAAAAACTGTTTTTT
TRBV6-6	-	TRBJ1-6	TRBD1	CASSAPTGRSPLHF	TGTGCCAGCAGTGCCCCGACAGGGCGCTCACCCCTCCACTTT
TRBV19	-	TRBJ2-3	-	CASSPLAGATDTQYF	TGTGCCAGTAGCCCCCTTGCGGGGGCCACAGATACGCAGTATTTT
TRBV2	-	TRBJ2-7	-	CAGGPQLHEQYF	TGTGCCGGGGGACCCCAACTCCACGAGCAGTACTTC
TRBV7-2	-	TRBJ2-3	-	CASSLVGAGTDTQYF	TGTGCCAGCAGCTTAGTGGGAGCCGGGACAGATACGCAGTATTTT
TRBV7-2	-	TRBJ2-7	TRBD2	CASSLDGGGSYEQYF	TGTGCCAGCAGCTTAGACGGCGGGGGTTCCTACGAGCAGTACTTC
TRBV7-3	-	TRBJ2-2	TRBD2	CASSSGAGLAGFGAGELFF	TGTGCCAGCAGCTCTGGAGCGGGACTAGCGGGATTTGGCGCCGGGGAGCTGTTTTTT
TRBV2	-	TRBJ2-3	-	CASAQRRDTQYF	TGTGCCAGCGCCCAGCGGAGAGATACGCAGTATTTT
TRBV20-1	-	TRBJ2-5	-	CSSWGRETQYF	TGCAGTTCATGGGGCCGAGAGACCCAGTACTTC
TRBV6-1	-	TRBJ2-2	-	CASRLRGTSGELFF	TGTGCCAGCAGGCTACGGGGGACGTCCGGGGAGCTGTTTTTT
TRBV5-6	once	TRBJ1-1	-	CASSLGGRASEAFF	TGTGCCAGCAGCTTGGGGGGCCGGGCTTCTGAAGCTTTCTTT
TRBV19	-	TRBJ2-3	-	CASSIGGYGTDTQYF	TGTGCCAGTAGTATAGGAGGATATGGCACAGATACGCAGTATTTT
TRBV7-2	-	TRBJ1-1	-	CASSLGVVEKAFF	TGTGCCAGCAGCTTAGGGGTGGTGGAAAAAGCTTTCTTT
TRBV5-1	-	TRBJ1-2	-	CASSKSNRAAYGYTF	TGCGCCAGCAGCAAAAGTAACAGGGCCGCCTATGGCTACACCTTC
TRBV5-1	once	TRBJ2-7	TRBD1	CASSLDRDYEQYF	TGCGCCAGCAGCCTGGACAGGGACTACGAGCAGTACTTC
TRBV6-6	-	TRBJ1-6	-	CASRPTRGVSSPLHF	TGTGCCAGCAGGCCCACCAGGGGTGTAAGTTCACCCCTCCACTTT
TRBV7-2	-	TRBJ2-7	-	CASSQWQGGYEQYF	TGTGCCAGCTCCCAGTGGCAGGGGGGCTACGAGCAGTACTTC
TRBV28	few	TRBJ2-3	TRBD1	CASRAPGGLRTDTQYF	TGTGCCAGCAGGGCCCCAGGGGGCCTGCGCACAGATACGCAGTATTTT
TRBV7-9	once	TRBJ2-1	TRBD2	CASSLEGLGHNEQFF	TGTGCCAGCAGCTTAGAAGGACTAGGCCACAATGAGCAGTTCTTC
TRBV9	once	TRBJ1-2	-	CASSPRFSWIYGYTF	TGTGCCAGCAGCCCCCGGTTTTCGTGGATCTATGGCTACACCTTC
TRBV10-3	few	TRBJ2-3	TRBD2	CAINSGTASTDTQYF	TGTGCCATCAATAGCGGGACCGCAAGCACAGATACGCAGTATTTT
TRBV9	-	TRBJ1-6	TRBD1	CASSVDPGGSYNSPLHF	TGTGCCAGCAGCGTAGACCCAGGGGGCTCCTATAATTCACCCCTCCACTTT
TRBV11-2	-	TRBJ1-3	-	CASSLRGFSGNTIYF	TGTGCCAGCAGCTTACGCGGATTCTCTGGAAACACCATATATTTT
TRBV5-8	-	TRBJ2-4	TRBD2	CASSFGLRSGRTNIQYF	TGTGCCAGCAGCTTCGGGCTTAGGAGCGGGAGGACAAACATTCAGTACTTC
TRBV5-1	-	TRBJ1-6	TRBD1	CASSLAGTDYSPLHF	TGCGCCAGCAGCTTGGCCGGGACAGATTATTCACCCCTCCACTTT
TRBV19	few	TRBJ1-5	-	CASSAAWLNQPQHF	TGTGCCAGTAGTGCGGCGTGGCTAAATCAGCCCCAGCATTTT
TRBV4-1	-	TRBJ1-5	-	CASSQEGSRGANQPQHF	TGCGCCAGCAGCCAAGAAGGGAGCCGGGGAGCGAATCAGCCCCAGCATTTT
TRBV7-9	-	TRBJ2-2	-	CASSLGTFGELFF	TGTGCCAGCAGCTTAGGGACTTTTGGGGAGCTGTTTTTT
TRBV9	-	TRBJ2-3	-	CASSVGAGASTDTQYF	TGTGCCAGCAGCGTAGGGGCGGGGGCTAGCACAGATACGCAGTATTTT
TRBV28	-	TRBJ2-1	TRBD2	CASPPAGEGYNEQFF	TGTGCCAGCCCCCCTGCGGGAGAGGGCTACAATGAGCAGTTCTTC
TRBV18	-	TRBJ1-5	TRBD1	CASSPRDRDNQPQHF	TGTGCCAGCTCACCCCGGGACAGGGATAATCAGCCCCAGCATTTT
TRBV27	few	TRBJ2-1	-	CASSYGGGSYNEQFF	TGTGCCAGCAGTTATGGGGGAGGCTCCTACAATGAGCAGTTCTTC
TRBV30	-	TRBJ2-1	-	CAWRRGRSSYNEQFF	TGTGCCTGGAGGAGGGGCAGAAGCTCCTACAATGAGCAGTTCTTC
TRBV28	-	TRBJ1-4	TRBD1	CAAETGGLNEKLFF	TGTGCGGCTGAGACAGGGGGCCTTAATGAAAAACTGTTTTTT
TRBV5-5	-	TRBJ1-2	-	CASSFAGEGGYTF	TGTGCCAGCAGCTTTGCAGGGGAAGGTGGCTACACCTTC
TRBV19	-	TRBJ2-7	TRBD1	CASSPWDRTYEQYF	TGTGCCAGTAGTCCCTGGGACAGAACCTACGAGCAGTACTTC
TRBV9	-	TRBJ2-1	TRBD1	CASSHGTVQGDGEQFF	TGTGCCAGCAGCCACGGGACAGTCCAAGGGGATGGTGAGCAGTTCTTC
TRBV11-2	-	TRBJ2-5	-	CASSLGFPNQETQYF	TGTGCCAGCAGCTTAGGGTTCCCCAACCAAGAGACCCAGTACTTC
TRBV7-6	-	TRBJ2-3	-	CASSPRGGQGLADTQYF	TGTGCCAGCAGCCCGAGAGGGGGGCAGGGGCTTGCAGATACGCAGTATTTT
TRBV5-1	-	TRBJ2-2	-	CASSSRQGGTGELFF	TGCGCCAGCAGCTCCCGGCAGGGCGGCACCGGGGAGCTGTTTTTT
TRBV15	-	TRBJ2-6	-	CATGGQGWTGANVLTF	TGTGCCACCGGGGGGCAGGGGTGGACTGGGGCCAACGTCCTGACTTTC
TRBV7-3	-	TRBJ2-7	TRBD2	CASSPGGLAGGPRLYEQYF	TGTGCCAGCAGCCCCGGTGGTCTAGCGGGAGGGCCTAGGCTCTACGAGCAGTACTTC
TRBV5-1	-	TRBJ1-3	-	CASSLPGPSGNTIYF	TGCGCCAGCAGCTTGCCCGGGCCCTCTGGAAACACCATATATTTT
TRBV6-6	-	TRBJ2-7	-	CASSYRGVYEQYF	TGTGCCAGCAGTTACAGGGGGGTCTACGAGCAGTACTTC
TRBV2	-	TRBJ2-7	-	CASSELEAGEQYF	TGTGCCAGCAGTGAACTGGAGGCGGGCGAGCAGTACTTC
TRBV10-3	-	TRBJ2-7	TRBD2	CAISESTSAEQYF	TGTGCCATCAGTGAGAGTACTAGCGCAGAGCAGTACTTC
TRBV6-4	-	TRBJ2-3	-	CASSESGSTDTQYF	TGTGCCAGCAGTGAAAGCGGGAGCACAGATACGCAGTATTTT
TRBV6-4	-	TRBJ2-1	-	CASSESGDKHNEQFF	TGTGCCAGCAGTGAATCGGGGGACAAACACAATGAGCAGTTCTTC
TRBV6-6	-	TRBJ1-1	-	CASSYRAETNTEAFF	TGTGCCAGCAGTTACAGGGCAGAGACGAACACTGAAGCTTTCTTT
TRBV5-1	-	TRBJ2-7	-	CASSYRASSYEQYF	TGCGCCAGCAGCTACAGGGCAAGCTCCTACGAGCAGTACTTC
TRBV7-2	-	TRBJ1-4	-	CASSSPGVYGEKLFF	TGTGCCAGCAGCTCCCCAGGGGTCTATGGTGAAAAACTGTTTTTT